These T cell receptor beta chains were read from a single sample in a study of shared clonotypes between healthy human individuals. Repertoires were generated with immunoSEQ multiplex PCR, while TCRdb's copy carries only in-frame clones and drops some. The table includes around 2.1 million clones, around 95% detected once. Specimen: naive CD4+ T cells sorted from blood. The receptor source for this set is a man between 18 and 35 years old in good health. Both conserved end residues are part of each CDR3. Each record gives: CDR3 length, V gene, CDR3 protein.

14	TRBV2	CASSRGGSGNTIYF
14	TRBV5-1	CASSSGTGGLEQYF
13	TRBV10-1	CASSRTGAPEAFF
14	TRBV10-3	CAISESYLMEKLFF
16	TRBV15	CATSRGAWRDTGELFF
14	TRBV7-3	CASSSDAFQETQYF
14	TRBV30	CAWSRTGGAPTQYF
14	TRBV6-5	CASKLRGVNSPLHF
15	TRBV27	CASSSAGGPDYEQYF
15	TRBV28	CASRGQGRPLYGYTF
15	TRBV11-2	CASSLSGYYNSPLHF
12	TRBV5-4	CASSLDHYEQYF
18	TRBV25-1	CASSPRGLTGGRTYEQYF
14	TRBV5-1	CASSLYGESYEQYF
14	TRBV6-1	CASSGGVLTYEQYF
14	TRBV30	CAWSHRDREETQYF
13	TRBV10-2	CASRTGVNGELFF
14	TRBV2	CASSGQGFTYEQYF
14	TRBV9	CASSQTSGSYEQYF
12	TRBV29-1	CSVDRGLTEAFF
14	TRBV27	CASSLYRASYEQYF
16	TRBV7-2	CASSLAAGWLGNEQFF
14	TRBV27	CASSSAGEGKTQYF
18	TRBV28	CASSLSLITGPTNEKLFF
15	TRBV7-2	CASSLGSGGPYEQYF
16	TRBV10-3	CAISDPSQGDTDTQYF
14	TRBV28	CASKTRAGSETQYF
15	TRBV7-2	CASSSRRSSGNTIYF
12	TRBV25-1	CATNAGGGEQYF
14	TRBV7-2	CASGLAGGPYEQYF
10	TRBV20-1	CSAFQETQYF
16	TRBV6-1	CASSESDTRGIYGYTF
16	TRBV28	CASSRPVGDRGPEAFF
13	TRBV2	CASSEERSYEQYF